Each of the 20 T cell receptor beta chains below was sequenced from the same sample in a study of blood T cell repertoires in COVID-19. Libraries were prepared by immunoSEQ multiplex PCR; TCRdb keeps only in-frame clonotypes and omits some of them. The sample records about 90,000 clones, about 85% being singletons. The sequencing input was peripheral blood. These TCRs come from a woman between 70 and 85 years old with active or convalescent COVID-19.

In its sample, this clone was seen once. This chain's CDR3 is CASSTGQGTDTQYF. The DNA for the CDR3 is TGTGCCAGCAGCACCGGACAGGGCACAGATACGCAGTATTTT. This chain connects TRBV5-4 to TRBJ2-3; 7 bases are shared with TRBD1. J gave up 1 base and V 4 bases, and 3 bases lay outside the gene matches. CDR3 length equals 14 residues. The germline V gene encodes CDR1 SGHNT and CDR2 YYREEE (reference sequence).

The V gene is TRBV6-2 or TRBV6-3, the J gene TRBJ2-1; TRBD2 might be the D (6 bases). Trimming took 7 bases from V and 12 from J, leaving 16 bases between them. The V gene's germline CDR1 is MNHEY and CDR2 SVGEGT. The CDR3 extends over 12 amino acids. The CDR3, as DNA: TGTGCCAGCAACCCCCCGGGACTGTTGCAGTTCTTC. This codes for CASNPPGLLQFF.

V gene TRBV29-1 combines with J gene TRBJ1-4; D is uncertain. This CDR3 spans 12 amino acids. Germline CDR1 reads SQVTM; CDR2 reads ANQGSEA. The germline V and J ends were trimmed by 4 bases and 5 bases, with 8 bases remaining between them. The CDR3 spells CSVGTGNEKLFF. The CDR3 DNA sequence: TGCAGCGTTGGGACTGGGAATGAAAAACTGTTTTTT.

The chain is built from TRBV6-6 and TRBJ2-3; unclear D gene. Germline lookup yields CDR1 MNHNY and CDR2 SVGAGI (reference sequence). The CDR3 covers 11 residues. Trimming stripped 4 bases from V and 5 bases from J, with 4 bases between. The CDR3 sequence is CASSFGDTQYF. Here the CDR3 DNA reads TGTGCCAGCAGTTTCGGAGATACGCAGTATTTT.

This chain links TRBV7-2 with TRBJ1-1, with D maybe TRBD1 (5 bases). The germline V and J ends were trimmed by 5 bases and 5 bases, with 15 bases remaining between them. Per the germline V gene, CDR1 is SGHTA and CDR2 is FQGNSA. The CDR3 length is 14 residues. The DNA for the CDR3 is TGTGCCAGCAGCCTCCCGGGAGGGGTGACTGAAGCTTTCTTT. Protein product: CASSLPGGVTEAFF.

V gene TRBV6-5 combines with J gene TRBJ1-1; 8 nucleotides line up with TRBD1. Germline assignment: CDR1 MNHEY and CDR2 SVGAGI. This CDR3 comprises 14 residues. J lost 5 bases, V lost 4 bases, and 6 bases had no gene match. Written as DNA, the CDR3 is TGTGCCAGCAGTTTCGGACAGGGAAGTACTGAAGCTTTCTTT. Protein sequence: CASSFGQGSTEAFF.

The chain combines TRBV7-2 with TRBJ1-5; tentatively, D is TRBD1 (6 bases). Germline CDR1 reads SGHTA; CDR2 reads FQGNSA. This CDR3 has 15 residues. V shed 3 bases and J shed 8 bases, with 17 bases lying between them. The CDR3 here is CASSLNRDWIEPQHF. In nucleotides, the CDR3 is TGTGCCAGCAGCTTGAACAGGGATTGGATTGAGCCCCAGCATTTT.

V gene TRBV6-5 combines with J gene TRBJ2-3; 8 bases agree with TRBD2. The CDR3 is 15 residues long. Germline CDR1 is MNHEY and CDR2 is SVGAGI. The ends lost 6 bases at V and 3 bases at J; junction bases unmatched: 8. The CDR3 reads CASRPGLGGTDTQYF. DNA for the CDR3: TGTGCCAGCAGGCCGGGACTAGGGGGGACAGATACGCAGTATTTT.

CDR3 bases: TGCGCCAGCAGTTCAGACGGAGTCAATCAGCCCCAGCATTTT. Its translation is CASSSDGVNQPQHF. The chain joins TRBV5-1 to TRBJ1-5; no clear D. Trimming removed 5 bases from V and 3 bases from J, with 12 bases in between. Germline assignment: CDR1 SGHRS and CDR2 YFSETQ. This CDR3 region has 14 residues.

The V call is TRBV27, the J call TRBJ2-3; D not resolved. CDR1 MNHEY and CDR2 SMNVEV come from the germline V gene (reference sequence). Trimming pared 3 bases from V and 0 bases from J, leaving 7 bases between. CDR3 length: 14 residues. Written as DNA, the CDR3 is TGTGCCAGCAGTTTGTCCTCTAGCACAGATACGCAGTATTTT. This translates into CASSLSSSTDTQYF.

CDR3 sequence: CASRQGIGMETQYF. CDR3 coding DNA: TGTGCCAGCAGACAGGGGATCGGTATGGAGACCCAGTACTTC. The V call is TRBV11-1, the J call TRBJ2-5; 7 nucleotides line up with TRBD1. V was clipped by 6 bases and J by 5 bases; unmatched bases: 9. Germline lookup yields CDR1 SGHAT and CDR2 FQDESV (reference sequence). This CDR3 region has 14 residues.

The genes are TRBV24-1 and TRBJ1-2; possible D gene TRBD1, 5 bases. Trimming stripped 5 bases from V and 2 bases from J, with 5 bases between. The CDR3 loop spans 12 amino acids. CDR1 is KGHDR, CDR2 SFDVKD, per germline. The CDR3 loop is CATSGGNYGYTF. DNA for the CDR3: TGTGCCACCAGTGGGGGCAACTATGGCTACACCTTC.

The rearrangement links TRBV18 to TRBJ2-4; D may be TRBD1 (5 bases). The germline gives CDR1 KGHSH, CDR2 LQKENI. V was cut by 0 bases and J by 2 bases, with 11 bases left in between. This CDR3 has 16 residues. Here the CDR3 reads CASSPPRQSTKNIQYF. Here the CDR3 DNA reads TGTGCCAGCTCACCACCGCGACAGAGTACCAAAAACATTCAGTACTTC.

CDR3 loop: CASSPNRGKDYGYTF. Here the CDR3 DNA reads TGTGCCAGCTCACCGAACAGGGGTAAAGACTATGGCTACACCTTC. The chain carries TRBV18 and TRBJ1-2, with 7 nucleotides matching TRBD1. V shed 3 bases and J 3 bases; nucleotides not matched to a gene: 7. The length of the CDR3 is 15 residues. Germline-derived CDR1 and CDR2 are KGHSH and LQKENI.

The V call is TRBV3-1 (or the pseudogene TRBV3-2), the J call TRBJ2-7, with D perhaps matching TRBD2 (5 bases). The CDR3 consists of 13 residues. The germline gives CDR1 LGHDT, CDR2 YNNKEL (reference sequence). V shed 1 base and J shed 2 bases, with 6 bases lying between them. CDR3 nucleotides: TGTGCCAGCAGCCAAGCCGGGACCTACGAGCAGTACTTC. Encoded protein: CASSQAGTYEQYF.

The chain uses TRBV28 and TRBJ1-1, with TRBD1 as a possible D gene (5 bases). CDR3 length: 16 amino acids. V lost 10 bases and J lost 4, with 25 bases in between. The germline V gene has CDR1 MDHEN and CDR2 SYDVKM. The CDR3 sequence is CATVIRGDSGGTEAFF. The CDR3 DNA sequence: TGTGCCACCGTGATCCGGGGGGACTCGGGGGGCACTGAAGCTTTCTTT.

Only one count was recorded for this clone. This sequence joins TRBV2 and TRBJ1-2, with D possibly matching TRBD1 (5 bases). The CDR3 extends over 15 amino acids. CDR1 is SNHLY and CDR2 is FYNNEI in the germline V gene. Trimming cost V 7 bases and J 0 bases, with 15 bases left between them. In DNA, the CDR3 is TGTGCCAGCAACAGCAGGCAGGGCTCTAACTATGGCTACACCTTC. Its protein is CASNSRQGSNYGYTF.

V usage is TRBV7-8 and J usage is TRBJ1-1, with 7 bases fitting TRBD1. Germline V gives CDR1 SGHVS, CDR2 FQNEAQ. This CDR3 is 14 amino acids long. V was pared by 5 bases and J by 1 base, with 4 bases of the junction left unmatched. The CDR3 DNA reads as TGTGCCAGCAGCCGGGGGACAGCGAACACTGAAGCTTTCTTT. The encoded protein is CASSRGTANTEAFF.

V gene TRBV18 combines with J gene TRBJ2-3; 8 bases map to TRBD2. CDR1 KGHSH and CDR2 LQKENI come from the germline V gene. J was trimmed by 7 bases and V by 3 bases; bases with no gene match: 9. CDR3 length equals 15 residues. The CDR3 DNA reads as TGTGCCAGCTCACCGAGTCGGGGGGGCGTAAATACGCAGTATTTT. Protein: CASSPSRGGVNTQYF.

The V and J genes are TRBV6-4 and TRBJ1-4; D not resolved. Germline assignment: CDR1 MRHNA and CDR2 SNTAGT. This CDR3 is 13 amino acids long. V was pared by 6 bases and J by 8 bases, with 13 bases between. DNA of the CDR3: TGTGCCAGCAGCCAAAACTCGGGGGAAAAACTGTTTTTT. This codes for CASSQNSGEKLFF.